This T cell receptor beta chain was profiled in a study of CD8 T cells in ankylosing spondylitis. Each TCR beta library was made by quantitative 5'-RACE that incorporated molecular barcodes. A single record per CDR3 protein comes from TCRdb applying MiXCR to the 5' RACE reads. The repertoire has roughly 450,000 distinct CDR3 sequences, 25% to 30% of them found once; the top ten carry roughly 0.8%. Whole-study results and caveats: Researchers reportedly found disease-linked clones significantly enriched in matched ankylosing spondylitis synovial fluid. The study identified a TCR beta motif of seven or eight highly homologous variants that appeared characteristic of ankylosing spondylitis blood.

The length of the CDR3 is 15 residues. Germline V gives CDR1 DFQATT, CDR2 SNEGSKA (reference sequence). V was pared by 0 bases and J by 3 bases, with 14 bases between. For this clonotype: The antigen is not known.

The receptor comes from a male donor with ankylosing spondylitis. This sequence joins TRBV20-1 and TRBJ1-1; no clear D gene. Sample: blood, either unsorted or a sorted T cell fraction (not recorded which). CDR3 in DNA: TGCAGTGCTAGAGATTCATCAAACTGGGACACTGAAGCTTTCTTT. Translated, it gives CSARDSSNWDTEAFF.